This T cell receptor beta chain was recovered during a study of blood T cell repertoires in COVID-19. V was trimmed by 5 bases and J by 0 bases, leaving 11 bases between them. Per germline, CDR1 LNHDA and CDR2 SQIVND (reference sequence). CDR3 length: 15 amino acids. TCRdb's table, derived via immunoSEQ multiplex PCR, lists solely in-frame clones and lacks some. The sample comprises 80,000 to 130,000 clones, approximately 90% of which are singletons, and roughly 0.99% rests with the top ten. This clonotype was obtained from a man aged 60 to 69 with acute or convalescent COVID-19. What was sequenced was peripheral blood. The V gene is TRBV19, the J gene TRBJ2-1; no definite D call. The CDR3 sequence: CASSPFPSSYNEQFF. The CDR3 coding sequence is TGTGCCAGTAGTCCCTTCCCGAGCTCCTACAATGAGCAGTTCTTC.